This T cell receptor beta chain is drawn from a study of blood T cell repertoires in COVID-19. The cohort comprised adults aged about 18 to 100 years residing in about 25 US areas. Grouping used clinical history reported by participants in a survey and questionnaire. The CDR3 has 13 residues. V was pared by 3 bases and J by 7 bases, with 10 bases between. TCRdb keeps only in-frame clones here, not all; method: immunoSEQ multiplex PCR. The sample includes about 320,000 clones, roughly 90% of them seen just once. The rearrangement links TRBV12-3 or TRBV12-4 to TRBJ1-5; D call uncertain. This TCR derives from a woman aged 25 to 45 who had been exposed to COVID-19. The sample consisted of PBMCs or T cells enriched from blood (not recorded which). CDR3 DNA sequence: TGTGCCAGCAGTTTTCAGGCACCCCAGCCCCAGCATTTT. Translation gives CASSFQAPQPQHF.